This TCR beta chain emerged from a study of cytomegalovirus exposure and HLA in healthy donors listed by TCRdb under 2017. With respect to the entire study: According to an earlier analysis of a few hundred of the donors, about 180 million T cells yielded 117 million unique TCR beta sequences and less than 300 Gb of sequence data. Rather than drawing on any new phenotypic data, the later analysis identified candidate immune exposures from TCR beta sequences and the way those sequences occurred across donors. Genome-wide SNP genotypes for about 65% of the 666 donors were used in a later genetic analysis, which treated that subset as a discovery cohort. On average, roughly 250,000 unique TCR beta nucleotide sequences were sequenced per donor among fewer than 500 genotyped donors of the cohort, with roughly 19% of those sequences being non-productive. Class I and class II HLA loci were covered by the typing at four-digit resolution. The study combined high-throughput TCR immunosequencing, statistical association of individual TCRs with disease status, and machine learning to predict cytomegalovirus infection status. Donor age, sex, ethnicity and CMV serostatus were compiled alongside the repertoire data. The study aimed to test whether cataloging public T cell receptors could reveal signatures of past pathogen exposure. Roughly 5 DR-DQ haplotypes were handled as single units for association and clustering, since linkage in the cohort was strong. The T cell repertoires of roughly 660 subjects were profiled by immunosequencing and related to cytomegalovirus serostatus. In addition to the first cohort of approximately 650 subjects, a separate validation cohort of 120 different subjects was used. Every repertoire in the discovery cohort had been generated on one and the same sequencing platform. An earlier analysis of some 500 of the donors applied high-throughput TCR beta sequencing to assess whether each TCR beta V gene segment acted as functional or pseudogenic. To study patterns of TCR occurrence, a later analysis re-analyzed previously published TCR beta repertoires from several hundred donors and added high-resolution HLA genotyping. Among the roughly 380 genotyped donors, approximately 81% belonged to the genetic ancestry cluster associated with self-reported Caucasian donors. Typing coverage varied by locus: roughly 620-640 donors for A, B, C, DRB1 and DQB1; more than 500 for DQA1; more than 600 for DPA1; fewer than 480 for DPB1. An early release that covered approximately 600 HLA-typed donors contained about 300 gigabases of sequencing data and around 80 million unique TCR sequences. Broad study findings and their caveats: A few of the identified cytomegalovirus-associated TCR beta chains were confirmed in vitro to be specific for cytomegalovirus antigens. In a later analysis, 16,951 TCR beta sequences were associated with specific HLA alleles at a false discovery rate of 0.05. The study gave a list of some 150 TCR beta chains associated with cytomegalovirus. Because counts were too low, some 17 rarely observed V segments, including chromosome 9 orphons, were left out of the earlier analysis of about 500 of the donors. In a later analysis, the rate of TCR association differed among HLA loci, with DRB1 alleles having the most associated TCRs and HLA-C alleles having the fewest. In this cohort, only TCR beta chains were sequenced, and detectable features were limited by the absence of alpha or paired-chain data. The only immune exposure information available for the cohort was CMV serostatus. According to a later analysis, most CMV-associated TCR beta chains appeared to be HLA-restricted, and the HLA associations seemed to be driven largely by CMV exposure. In a later analysis, HLA-associated TCR beta chains were found to be more clonally expanded and to have lower generation probabilities than equally common non-associated chains. In a later genetic analysis, fewer N-insertions in productive TCRs were reported among donors in an Asian-associated ancestry cluster than the approximately 670-donor mean. A further reported finding was that TCR beta sequences accurately predicted the HLA-A and HLA-B alleles for most subjects in the first cohort. Assigning TCR associations to individual alleles was difficult when HLA alleles, especially DR and DQ, strongly co-occurred. Sequencing depth was assumed to be roughly uniform across donors in the presence/absence analyses, though that assumption may not hold. Cytomegalovirus status was reported to be diagnosed by the classifier with high specificity and sensitivity in both the original and validation cohorts. Across donors, most TCR sequences were observed very rarely, whereas some public TCRs were present in many individuals. In an earlier analysis of some 640 of the donors, most TCR beta V segments were observed in productive rearrangements about 90% or about 30% of the time, broadly matching IMGT annotations. Correlated functional status among segregating V segments might be attributable to linkage disequilibrium, but an unknown experimental factor could not be ruled out. V-gene and J-gene trimming of TCR beta chains was associated with a missense DCLRE1C variant in a later genetic analysis, and the association was replicated in an independent cohort. The authors suggested that the approach could potentially be generalized to other disease states and immunological phenotypes. Some IMGT-functional V segments, including TRBV6-2 and TRBV6-3, could not be distinguished by the 87-base-pair reads and were therefore excluded. A cluster of highly shared sequence variants was judged likely to represent a technical artifact of the sequencing pipeline. In a later analysis, several top co-occurrence clusters were reported to appear linked to parvovirus B19, influenza, CMV and Epstein-Barr virus. HLA typing was unavailable for some donors at each locus, so association tests used only the typed subset.

Remarks on this clone: Its antigen is unknown. The input lacks base qualities; no much larger clone sits a single base away.

Preparation of the library involved the immunoSEQ multiplex PCR assay. The multiplex PCR relied on a mix of 60 forward primers for TCR Vbeta segments and 13 reverse primers for TCR Jbeta segments. Amplification of the CDR3 region of rearranged TCR beta genes was performed with a multiplex PCR assay on genomic DNA. Amplified TCR beta libraries were sequenced as 87-base-pair reads on the Illumina HiSeq System. Per the source publication's procedure: A later analysis tallied tens of millions of unique TCR beta chains across the 666 repertoires, and roughly 11 million of those chains were shared by two or more donors. Raw reads were error-corrected and collapsed into unique sequences with a nearest-neighbor algorithm that merged closely related sequences to remove PCR and sequencing errors. CDR3 sequences were aligned to IMGT reference sequences to assign V, D and J gene segments. Each retained sequence needed at least a six-nucleotide match to both a V gene segment and a J gene segment. Rearrangements were classified as productive when the CDR3 lacked stop codons and remained in frame with V and J, and all other rearrangements were classified as non-productive. CDR3 was defined by IMGT convention, running from the second conserved V-encoded cysteine to the conserved J-encoded phenylalanine. In an earlier analysis of around 600 of the donors, sequences lacking an unambiguous match to a single V gene segment were excluded. An earlier analysis of some 610 of the donors called V segments functional above 56.7% productive rearrangements and segregating when the between-donor standard deviation exceeded 5%. To diagnose cytomegalovirus status from the catalog of TCR beta chain sequences, a statistical classification framework was built. V and J gene assignment, in a later analysis, came from comparing TCR nucleotide sequences with IMGT/GENE-DB human TR gene sequences. Using the TCRdist pipeline, a later analysis assigned CDR3 sequences along with most-parsimonious VDJ recombination scenarios. In a later analysis, every TCR beta chain was defined by the combination of its CDR3 amino acid sequence and its V-gene family, and reads without a unique V-gene family were dropped. A later analysis removed roughly 590 highly shared, low-generation-probability nucleotide sequences to deal with suspected cross-contamination and a sequencing artifact. In a later analysis, a clonal expansion index for each public chain was calculated from normalized within-repertoire ranks of inferred template counts. A later analysis computed generation probabilities with a VDJ recombination model fitted to out-of-frame rearrangements, and checked the results against IGoR. A later analysis scored TCR-TCR, TCR-HLA and TCR-CMV co-occurrence with hypergeometric tests, applying a repertoire-size bias correction to TCR pairs. A later analysis estimated false discovery rates by permuting HLA or CMV assignments 20 times. In a later analysis, co-occurring TCRs were grouped using DBSCAN, with TCRdist sequence similarity added in when clustering inside HLA-allele-positive subsets. Repertoires with fewer than 30,000 or more than 120,000 public chains, plus five repertoires with anomalous nucleotide sharing, were excluded from co-occurrence clustering. TCRdb holds this immuneACCESS table with in-frame rearrangements only. Some clones are missing; in checked studies, unresolved V genes explain under half, and the rest has no known cause. The V and J calls and clone size come from that table; D and trimming were worked out from the DNA. This sample gives under 130,000 clones in total; around 84% of them show up just once. The ten most abundant clones make up 1% to 1.5% of the sample.

In total, just over 650 healthy bone marrow donors made up the cohort. At the time of sampling, all cohort members were nominally healthy, though unrecorded immune exposures were likely present. The donor tested CMV seronegative, placing the donor among the 300 to 400 seronegative members of the cohort. Each donor provided a peripheral blood sample, and peripheral blood mononuclear cells were used for TCR beta sequencing. The Qiagen DNeasy Blood Extraction Kit was used to extract genomic DNA from the blood cell samples. The V end loses 3 bases and the J end loses 4 bases, and a stretch of 14 bases separates them. Inclusive of the bounding cysteine and phenylalanine, the CDR3 is 15 residues long. The CDR3 DNA has 45 bases and is translated from base 1. For CDR1 and CDR2, the germline V gene lists SGDLS and YYNGEE.

The rearranged segments are TRBV9 and TRBJ2-1; perhaps TRBD1 is the D gene, with 6 bases matching. The sample comprised PBMCs. This TCR derives from a man younger than 40 in good health and CMV-seronegative. The DNA sequence is as follows: TGTGCCAGCAGCGCGGACAGCGACCCATACAATGAGCAGTTCTTC. Its product reads: CASSADSDPYNEQFF.